The text below deals with one TCR beta chain. Its specificity is unknown. This entry is derived from a study of CD8 T cells in ankylosing spondylitis. Study findings and constraints: CD8+ cells made up the disease-linked clones, which were relatively rare in peripheral blood. Reportedly, disease-linked clones are significantly enriched in ankylosing spondylitis patients' matched synovial fluid. Some of these motif variants have turned up before, in reports on reactive arthritis synovial fluid and blood. Typical of ankylosing spondylitis blood, it appeared, was a TCR beta motif of under 10 highly homologous variants.

One entry per CDR3 protein, called by TCRdb with MiXCR from the 5' RACE reads. The data contain roughly 130,000 distinct CDR3 sequences, roughly 8.8% of them seen just once; the ten biggest clones take up less than 7.5%. The specimen was synovial fluid, either unsorted or a sorted T cell fraction (not recorded which). The sequence was obtained from a male donor with ankylosing spondylitis.

CDR3 coding DNA: TGTGCCAGCTCACCAGCAGGACAGGGGGCGAAAGATTACGAGCAGTACTTC. Residues: CASSPAGQGAKDYEQYF. The chain combines TRBV18 with TRBJ2-7; TRBD1 agrees at 11 bases. This CDR3 spans 17 amino acids. CDR1 and CDR2 (germline): KGHSH, LQKENI. The V and J ends lost 2 bases and 4 bases, in that order; junction bases with no gene match: 10.